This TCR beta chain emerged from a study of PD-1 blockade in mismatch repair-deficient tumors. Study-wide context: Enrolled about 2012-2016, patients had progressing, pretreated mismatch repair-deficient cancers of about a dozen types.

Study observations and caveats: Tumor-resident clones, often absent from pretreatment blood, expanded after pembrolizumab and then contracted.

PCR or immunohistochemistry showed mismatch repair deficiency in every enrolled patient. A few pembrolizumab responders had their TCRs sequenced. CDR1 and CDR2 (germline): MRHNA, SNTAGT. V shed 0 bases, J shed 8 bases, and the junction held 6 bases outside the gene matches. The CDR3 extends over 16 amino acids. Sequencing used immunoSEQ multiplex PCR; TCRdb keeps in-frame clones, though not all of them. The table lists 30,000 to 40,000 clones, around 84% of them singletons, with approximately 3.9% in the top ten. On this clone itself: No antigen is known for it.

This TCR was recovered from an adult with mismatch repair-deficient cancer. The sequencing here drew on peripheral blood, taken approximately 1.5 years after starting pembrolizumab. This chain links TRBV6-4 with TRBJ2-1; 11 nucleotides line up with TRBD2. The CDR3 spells CASSDSLAGGLDEQFF. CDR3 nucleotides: TGTGCCAGCAGTGACTCCTTAGCGGGAGGGTTGGATGAGCAGTTCTTC.